This TCR beta chain is drawn from a study of T cells in Graves' hyperthyroidism and ophthalmopathy. Using RNA transcripts as the source, TCR beta CDR3 regions were amplified. First-round RT-PCR targeting the TCR CDR3 was performed with the HTBI primer set. Each CDR3 protein gets one entry after TCRdb re-called the multiplex PCR reads with MiXCR. The data hold 300,000 to 500,000 distinct CDR3 sequences, with 11% to 15% observed a single time. Overall study results and limits: Ophthalmopathy was predicted by the model a median of 6.5 months ahead of onset. In simple terms, a model built on 13 V-J features told ophthalmopathy apart from stable hyperthyroidism.

This clonotype was found many times. The antigen remains unidentified. This sequence originates from a man in his fifties with Graves' ophthalmopathy. The sequencing sample was made of blood.

CDR3 DNA sequence: TGTGCCAGCAGCTTAACTCCTAGCGGGAGGCACTCCGATACGCAGTATTTT. Translating gives CASSLTPSGRHSDTQYF. The chain carries TRBV7-3 and TRBJ2-3; 11 nucleotides agree with TRBD2. The V segment lost 0 bases and the J segment 6 bases; nucleotides outside the gene matches: 8. Germline assignment: CDR1 SGHTA and CDR2 FQGTGA. CDR3 length: 17 amino acids.